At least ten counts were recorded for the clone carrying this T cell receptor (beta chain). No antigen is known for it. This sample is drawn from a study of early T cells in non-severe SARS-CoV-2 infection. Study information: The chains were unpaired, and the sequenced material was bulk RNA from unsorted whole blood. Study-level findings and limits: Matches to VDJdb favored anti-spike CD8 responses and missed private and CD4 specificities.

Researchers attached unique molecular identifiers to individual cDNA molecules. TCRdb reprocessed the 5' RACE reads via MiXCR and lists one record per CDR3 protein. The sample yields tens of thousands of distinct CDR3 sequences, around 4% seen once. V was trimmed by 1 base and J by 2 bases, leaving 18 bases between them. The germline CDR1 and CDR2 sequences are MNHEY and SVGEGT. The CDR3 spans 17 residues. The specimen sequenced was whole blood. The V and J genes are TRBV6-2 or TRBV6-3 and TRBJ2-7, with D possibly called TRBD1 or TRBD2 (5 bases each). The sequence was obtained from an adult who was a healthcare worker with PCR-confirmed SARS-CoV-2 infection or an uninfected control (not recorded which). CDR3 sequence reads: CASSYFRDLPRAYEQYF. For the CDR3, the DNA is TGTGCCAGCAGTTACTTCCGGGACCTACCTCGTGCCTACGAGCAGTACTTC.